The next 21 T cell receptor beta chains were all read from a single sample in a study of CD8 T cells in Susac syndrome. A quantity of roughly 0.5 to 1 ug RNA underwent reverse transcription using random hexamers. TCRdb called the immunoSEQ multiplex PCR reads again in MiXCR, with one record for every CDR3 protein. The sample holds about 60,000 distinct CDR3 sequences; approximately 94% are singletons and the top ten take less than 0.65%. The sequencing sample was made of CD8+ T cells from PBMCs. These receptors were collected from a human donor with multiple sclerosis.

The V gene is TRBV2, the J gene TRBJ2-1; 8 nucleotides agree with TRBD2. The V gene's germline CDR1 is SNHLY and CDR2 FYNNEI. The trim removed 8 bases at V and 6 bases at J, leaving 9 bases unmatched. CDR3 length equals 14 residues. CDR3 amino acids: CASPRVAGTNEQFF. As DNA, the CDR3 is TGTGCCAGCCCGAGGGTAGCGGGGACCAATGAGCAGTTCTTC.

The chain recombines TRBV14 with TRBJ2-3; 9 bases agree with TRBD2. CDR1 and CDR2 from the germline V gene are SGHDN and FVKESK. This CDR3 is 16 amino acids long. V gave up 1 base and J gave up 4 bases; unmatched junction bases: 6. In DNA form, the CDR3 reads TGTGCCAGCAGCCAAGTTGCGGGAGGGGGCGCAGATACGCAGTATTTT. Translation: CASSQVAGGGADTQYF.

V is TRBV24-1 and J is TRBJ2-3; D is ambiguous. Between the trimmed V and J ends, which lost 7 bases and 2 bases, there was a span of 9 bases. CDR1 is KGHDR and CDR2 is SFDVKD in the germline V gene. This CDR3 region has 13 residues. The CDR3 DNA is TGTGCCACCAGCCCAATAGACACAGATACGCAGTATTTT. This gives the protein CATSPIDTDTQYF.

The table lists this clonotype with a count of one. V is TRBV4-1 and J is TRBJ2-7; D is perhaps TRBD1 or TRBD2 (5 bases each). Per the germline V gene, CDR1 is MGHRA and CDR2 is YSYEKL. CDR3 length: 13 amino acids. The germline V and J ends were trimmed by 1 base and 3 bases, with 7 bases remaining between them. This chain's CDR3 is CASSQGGYYEQYF. The CDR3 DNA is TGCGCCAGCAGCCAAGGGGGGTACTACGAGCAGTACTTC.

The chain links TRBV12-3 or TRBV12-4 to TRBJ2-7; D is unresolved. The CDR3 covers 12 residues. The V and J ends lost 2 bases and 1 base respectively, with 3 bases between them. CDR3: CASSLKSYEQYF. The DNA for the CDR3 is TGTGCCAGCAGTTTAAAGTCCTACGAGCAGTACTTC.

The chain is built from TRBV29-1 and TRBJ2-5, with D unclear. Deletions cut 1 base from V and 7 bases from J, with 7 bases between. Per germline, CDR1 SQVTM and CDR2 ANQGSEA. This CDR3 has 11 amino acids. Here the CDR3 DNA reads TGCAGCGTTGAAGTTGGTGGGACCCAGTACTTC. This codes for CSVEVGGTQYF.

J is TRBJ1-2 and V is TRBV7-9, with D unclear. V shed 1 base and J shed 4 bases, with 13 bases lying between them. This CDR3 contains 15 residues. Germline V gene data show CDR1 as SEHNR and CDR2 as FQNEAQ (reference sequence). CDR3 bases: TGTGCCAGCAGCTTAGTCGATAGGGATCGCTATGGCTACACCTTC. As protein: CASSLVDRDRYGYTF.

The chain couples TRBV3-1 to TRBJ1-5, with D uncertain. V dropped 1 base and J dropped 0 bases, with 7 bases sitting between them. The CDR3 spans 15 residues. Germline values: CDR1 LGHDT, CDR2 YNNKEL (reference sequence). The CDR3 nucleotides are TGTGCCAGCAGCCAAGGGGGAGATAGCAATCAGCCCCAGCATTTT. This translates into CASSQGGDSNQPQHF.

The genes are TRBV7-9 and TRBJ2-7; TRBD1 matches at 8 bases. The V gene's germline CDR1 is SEHNR and CDR2 FQNEAQ (reference sequence). V gave up 4 bases and J gave up 3 bases; unmatched junction bases: 5. This CDR3 region has 14 residues. The CDR3 loop reads CASSSGQGYYEQYF. CDR3 nucleotide sequence: TGTGCCAGCAGCTCCGGACAGGGTTACTACGAGCAGTACTTC. Drawing the rest from reference TRBV7-9 and TRBJ2-7, the complete variable domain is DTGVSQNPRHKITKRGQNVTFRCDPISEHNRLYWYRQTLGQGPEFLTYFQNEAQLEKSRLLSDRFSAERPKGSFSTLEIQRTEQGDSAMYLCASSSGQGYYEQYFGPGTRLTVT.

The chain is built from TRBV29-1 and TRBJ2-7; 7 bases match TRBD1. The germline V gene has CDR1 SQVTM and CDR2 ANQGSEA. The CDR3 is 16 amino acids. The V segment lost 1 base and the J segment 4 bases; nucleotides outside the gene matches: 13. The CDR3 coding sequence is TGCAGCGTTGAAGCCAGGGACAGCCCATACTCATACGAGCAGTACTTC. This gives the protein CSVEARDSPYSYEQYF.

The V call is TRBV27, the J call TRBJ2-7; 7 nucleotides match TRBD2. The trim removed 6 bases at V and 3 bases at J, leaving 14 bases unmatched. This CDR3 region has 16 residues. CDR1 MNHEY and CDR2 SMNVEV come from the germline V gene (reference sequence). This chain's CDR3 is CASSPLPGRTDYEQYF. CDR3 nucleotide sequence: TGTGCCAGCAGCCCTCTTCCCGGGAGGACGGACTACGAGCAGTACTTC.

The chain employs TRBV28 and TRBJ2-1; no clear D gene. Deletions cut 6 bases from V and 5 bases from J, with 11 bases between. Germline CDR1 reads MDHEN; CDR2 reads SYDVKM. The CDR3 extends over 13 amino acids. The DNA for the CDR3 is TGTGCCAGCAGACCACTCCGGGACAATGAGCAGTTCTTC. This sequence encodes CASRPLRDNEQFF.

The chain links TRBV4-1 to TRBJ2-7, with D possibly matching TRBD2 (6 bases). CDR1 is MGHRA and CDR2 is YSYEKL in the germline V gene. The CDR3 runs to 16 residues. The V and J ends lost 0 bases and 6 bases respectively, with 18 bases between them. CDR3 loop: CASSQDSGQIAVEQYF. DNA of the CDR3: TGCGCCAGCAGCCAAGATTCGGGCCAGATAGCGGTCGAGCAGTACTTC.

This sequence joins TRBV28 and TRBJ2-3; no clear D. Germline CDR1 is MDHEN and CDR2 is SYDVKM. CDR3 length: 14 residues. V was trimmed by 3 bases and J by 2 bases, leaving 9 bases between them. The CDR3: CASSFNGNTDTQYF. CDR3 DNA: TGTGCCAGCAGTTTCAACGGAAACACAGATACGCAGTATTTT.

The V gene is TRBV18, the J gene TRBJ1-1; D possibly corresponds to TRBD1 (5 bases). Trimming stripped 3 bases from V and 4 bases from J, with 12 bases between. Looked up from germline, CDR1 is KGHSH and CDR2 is LQKENI. The length of the CDR3 is 14 residues. The CDR3 reads CASSPPYGATEAFF. CDR3 sequence (DNA): TGTGCCAGCTCACCCCCTTACGGGGCCACTGAAGCTTTCTTT.

This rearrangement joins TRBV9 to TRBJ2-3; the D is unclear. CDR1 SGDLS and CDR2 YYNGEE come from the germline V gene. This CDR3 is built from 13 residues. Trimming cost V 0 bases and J 1 base, with 3 bases left between them. The CDR3 region is CASSVGGTDTQYF. In DNA form, the CDR3 reads TGTGCCAGCAGCGTAGGCGGCACAGATACGCAGTATTTT. The full variable domain, completed using reference TRBV9 and TRBJ2-3, is DSGVTQTPKHLITATGQRVTLRCSPRSGDLSVYWYQQSLDQGLQFLIQYYNGEERAKGNILERFSAQQFPDLHSELNLSSLELGDSALYFCASSVGGTDTQYFGPGTRLTVL.

The CDR3: CSAIRGSIQYF. DNA for the CDR3: TGCAGTGCTATCCGGGGAAGCATTCAGTACTTC. This chain connects TRBV20-1 to TRBJ2-4; the D gene is possibly TRBD2 (5 bases). Trimming cost V 4 bases and J 9 bases, with 10 bases left between them. This CDR3 has 11 residues. The germline CDR1 and CDR2 sequences are DFQATT and SNEGSKA (reference sequence).

This clonotype was counted once. The chain joins TRBV7-2 to TRBJ2-1; D remains unclear. V dropped 4 bases and J dropped 8 bases, with 12 bases sitting between them. From germline, CDR1 is SGHTA and CDR2 FQGNSA. This CDR3 spans 13 amino acids. CDR3 in DNA: TGTGCCAGCAGCTCGCCGCACGACTATGAGCAGTTCTTC. Its protein product is CASSSPHDYEQFF.

V usage is TRBV27 and J usage is TRBJ1-1, with D hard to call. CDR1 and CDR2 from the germline V gene are MNHEY and SMNVEV (reference sequence). With 2 bases removed from V and 5 bases from J, the gap between germline ends came to 12 bases. The CDR3 contains 14 residues. The DNA of the CDR3 is TGTGCCAGCAGTTTAGCCCCCATGGGGACTGAAGCTTTCTTT. Protein sequence: CASSLAPMGTEAFF.

The table lists this clonotype with a count of one. The chain has TRBV29-1 and TRBJ2-5; D is unclear. CDR1 SQVTM and CDR2 ANQGSEA come from the germline V gene. The CDR3 has 14 amino acids. Trimming cost V 3 bases and J 1 base, with 12 bases left between them. Written as DNA, the CDR3 is TGCAGCGTTGACGCTAACCCAACCCAAGAGACCCAGTACTTC. It is translated as CSVDANPTQETQYF. Looking up the rest from reference TRBV29-1 and TRBJ2-5 gives the full variable domain: SAVISQKPSRDICQRGTSLTIQCQVDSQVTMMFWYRQQPGQSLTLIATANQGSEATYESGFVIDKFPISRPNLTFSTLTVSNMSPEDSSIYLCSVDANPTQETQYFGPGTRLLVL.

The rearrangement links TRBV3-1 to TRBJ2-7, with 8 bases lining up with TRBD2. Trimming at V came to 4 bases and at J to 2 bases, leaving 4 bases not matched to a gene. The CDR3 totals 14 residues. Germline lookup yields CDR1 LGHDT and CDR2 YNNKEL (reference sequence). DNA of the CDR3: TGTGCCAGCAGCCCGACTAGCGACGCCTACGAGCAGTACTTC. Amino acids: CASSPTSDAYEQYF.